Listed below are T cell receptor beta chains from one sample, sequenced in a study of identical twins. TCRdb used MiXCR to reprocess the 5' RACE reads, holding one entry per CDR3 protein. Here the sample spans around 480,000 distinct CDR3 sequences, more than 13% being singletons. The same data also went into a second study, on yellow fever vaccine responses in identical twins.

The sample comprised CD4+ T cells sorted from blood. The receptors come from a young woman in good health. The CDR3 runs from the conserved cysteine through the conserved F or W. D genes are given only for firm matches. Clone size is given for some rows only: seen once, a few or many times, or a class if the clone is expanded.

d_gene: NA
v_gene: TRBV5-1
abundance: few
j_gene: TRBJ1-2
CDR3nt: TGCGCCAGCAGACCTGAAGCAGCCTTTCCTGGCTACACCTTC
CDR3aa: CASRPEAAFPGYTF

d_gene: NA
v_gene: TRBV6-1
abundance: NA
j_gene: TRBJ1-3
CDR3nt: TGTGCCAGCACCCGACGGGGCTCTGGAAACACCATATATTTT
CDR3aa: CASTRRGSGNTIYF

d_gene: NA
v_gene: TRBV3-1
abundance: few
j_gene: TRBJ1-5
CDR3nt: TGTGCCAGCAGCCAAGAAAAGGGGCAGCCCCAGCATTTT
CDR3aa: CASSQEKGQPQHF

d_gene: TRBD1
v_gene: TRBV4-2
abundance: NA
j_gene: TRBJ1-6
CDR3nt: TGTGCCAGCAGCCTAGGGGGGACAGGGGCCCTATCTGCCTCGAGCTCCTATAATTCACCCCTCCACTTT
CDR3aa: CASSLGGTGALSASSSYNSPLHF

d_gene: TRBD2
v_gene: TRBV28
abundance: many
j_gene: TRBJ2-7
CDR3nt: TGTGCCAGCAGTGTTAGCGGGAGCACCTACGAGCAGTACTTC
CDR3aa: CASSVSGSTYEQYF

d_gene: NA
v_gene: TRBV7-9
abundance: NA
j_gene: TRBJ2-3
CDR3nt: TGTGCCAGCAGATTTACCGGGAAAGTAGATACGCAGTATTTT
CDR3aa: CASRFTGKVDTQYF

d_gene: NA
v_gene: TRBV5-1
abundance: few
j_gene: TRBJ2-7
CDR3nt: TGCGCCAGCAGCTTGCTCGAGAACGAGCAGTACTTC
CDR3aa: CASSLLENEQYF

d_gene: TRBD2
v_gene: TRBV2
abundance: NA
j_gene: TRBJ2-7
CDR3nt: TGTGCCAGCAGTGAAGTAGCGGGGGGGCCCTACGAGCAGTACTTC
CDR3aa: CASSEVAGGPYEQYF

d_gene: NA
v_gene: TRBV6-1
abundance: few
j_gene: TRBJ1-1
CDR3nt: TGTGCCAGCAGCCGTGCCACCCGTGGGGGTCTCCTACCTACCGAAGCTTTCTTT
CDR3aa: CASSRATRGGLLPTEAFF

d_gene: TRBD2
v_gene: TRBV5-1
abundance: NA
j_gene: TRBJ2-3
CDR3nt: TGCGCCAGCACCTTGGGAGGGGTCGGCACAGATACGCAGTATTTT
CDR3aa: CASTLGGVGTDTQYF

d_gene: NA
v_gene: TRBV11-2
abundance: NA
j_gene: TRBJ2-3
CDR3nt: TGTGCCAGCAGCCCGATCGGTCGGGGCACAGATACGCAGTATTTT
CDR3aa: CASSPIGRGTDTQYF

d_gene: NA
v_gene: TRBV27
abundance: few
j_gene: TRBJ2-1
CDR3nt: TGTGCCAGCAGCCGCGAACGGTTGGGGAATGAGCAGTTCTTC
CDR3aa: CASSRERLGNEQFF

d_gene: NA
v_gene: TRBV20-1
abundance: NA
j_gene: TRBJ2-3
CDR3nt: TGCAGTGCTAGTCTAGGGTTAGGCGCCGATACGCAGTATTTT
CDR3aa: CSASLGLGADTQYF

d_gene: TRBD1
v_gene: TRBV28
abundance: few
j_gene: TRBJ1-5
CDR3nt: TGTGCCAGCAGTTTGTCTGGACAGGGGTATCAGCCCCAGCATTTT
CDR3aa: CASSLSGQGYQPQHF